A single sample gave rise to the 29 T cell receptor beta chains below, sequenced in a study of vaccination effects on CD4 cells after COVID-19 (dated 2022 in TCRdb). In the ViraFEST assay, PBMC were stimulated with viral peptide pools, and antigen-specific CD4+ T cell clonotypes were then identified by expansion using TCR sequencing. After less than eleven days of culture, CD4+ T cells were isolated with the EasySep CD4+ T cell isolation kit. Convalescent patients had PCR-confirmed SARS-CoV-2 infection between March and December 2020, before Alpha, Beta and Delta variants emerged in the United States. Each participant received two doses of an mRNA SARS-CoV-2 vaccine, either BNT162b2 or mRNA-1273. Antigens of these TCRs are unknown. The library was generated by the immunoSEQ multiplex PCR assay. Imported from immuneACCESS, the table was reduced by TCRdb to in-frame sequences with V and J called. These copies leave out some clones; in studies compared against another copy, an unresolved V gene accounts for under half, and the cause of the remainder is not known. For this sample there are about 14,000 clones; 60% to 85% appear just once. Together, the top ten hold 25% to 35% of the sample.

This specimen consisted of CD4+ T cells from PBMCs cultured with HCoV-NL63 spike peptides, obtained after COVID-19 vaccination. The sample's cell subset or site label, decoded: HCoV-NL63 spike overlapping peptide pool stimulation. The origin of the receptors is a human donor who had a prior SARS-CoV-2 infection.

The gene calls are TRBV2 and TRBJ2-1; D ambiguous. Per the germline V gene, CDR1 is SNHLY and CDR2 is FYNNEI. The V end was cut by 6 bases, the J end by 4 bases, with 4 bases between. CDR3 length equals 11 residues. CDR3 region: CASREYNEQFF. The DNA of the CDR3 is TGTGCCAGCAGGGAGTACAATGAGCAGTTCTTC.

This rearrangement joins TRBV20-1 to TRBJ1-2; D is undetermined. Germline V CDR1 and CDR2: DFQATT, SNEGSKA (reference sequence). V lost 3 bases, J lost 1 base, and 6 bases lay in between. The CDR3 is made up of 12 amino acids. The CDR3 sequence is CSASQSNYGYTF. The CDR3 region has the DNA TGCAGTGCTAGTCAGAGTAACTATGGCTACACCTTC.

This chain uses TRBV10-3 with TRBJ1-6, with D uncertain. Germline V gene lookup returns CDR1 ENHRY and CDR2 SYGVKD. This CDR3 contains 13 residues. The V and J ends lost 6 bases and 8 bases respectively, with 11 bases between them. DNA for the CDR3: TGTGCCATCAGGGACCGCAAAGATTCACCCCTCCACTTT. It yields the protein CAIRDRKDSPLHF.

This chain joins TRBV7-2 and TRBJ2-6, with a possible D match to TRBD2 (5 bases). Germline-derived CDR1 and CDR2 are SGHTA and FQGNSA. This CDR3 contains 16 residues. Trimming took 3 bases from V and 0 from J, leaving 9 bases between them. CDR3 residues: CASSLRVLSGANVLTF. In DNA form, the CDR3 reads TGTGCCAGCAGCTTGAGGGTTCTCTCTGGGGCCAACGTCCTGACTTTC.

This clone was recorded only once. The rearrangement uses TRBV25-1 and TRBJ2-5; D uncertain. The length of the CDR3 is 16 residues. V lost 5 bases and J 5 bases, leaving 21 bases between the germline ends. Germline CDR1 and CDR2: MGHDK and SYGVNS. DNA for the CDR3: TGTGCCAGCAGTAGGCGGTCGACCTCTTTGGGGGAGACCCAGTACTTC. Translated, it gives CASSRRSTSLGETQYF. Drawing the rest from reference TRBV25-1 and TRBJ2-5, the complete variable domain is EADIYQTPRYLVIGTGKKITLECSQTMGHDKMYWYQQDPGMELHLIHYSYGVNSTEKGDLSSESTVSRIRTEHFPLTLESARPSHTSQYLCASSRRSTSLGETQYFGPGTRLLVL.

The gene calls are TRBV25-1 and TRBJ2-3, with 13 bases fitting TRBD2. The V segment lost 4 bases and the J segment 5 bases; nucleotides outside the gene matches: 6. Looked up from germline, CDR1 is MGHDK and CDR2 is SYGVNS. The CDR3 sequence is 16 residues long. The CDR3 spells CASSVGLAGVRDTQYF. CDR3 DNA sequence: TGTGCCAGCAGTGTTGGACTAGCGGGAGTTAGAGATACGCAGTATTTT.

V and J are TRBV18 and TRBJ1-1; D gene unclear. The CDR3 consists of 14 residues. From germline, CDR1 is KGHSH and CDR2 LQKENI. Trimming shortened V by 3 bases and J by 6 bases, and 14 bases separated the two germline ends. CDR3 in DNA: TGTGCCAGCTCACCCACAGCCGACGGAGCTGAAGCTTTCTTT. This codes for CASSPTADGAEAFF.

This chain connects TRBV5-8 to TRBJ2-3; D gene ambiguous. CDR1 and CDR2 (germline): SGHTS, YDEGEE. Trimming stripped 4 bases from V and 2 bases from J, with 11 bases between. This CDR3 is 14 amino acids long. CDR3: CASSRLSVTDTQYF. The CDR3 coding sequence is TGTGCCAGCAGCCGACTTTCAGTCACAGATACGCAGTATTTT.

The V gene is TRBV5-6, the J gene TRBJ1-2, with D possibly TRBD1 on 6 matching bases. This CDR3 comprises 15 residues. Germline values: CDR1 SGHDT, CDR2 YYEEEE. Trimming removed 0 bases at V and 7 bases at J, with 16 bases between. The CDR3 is CASSLDWRGALGYTF. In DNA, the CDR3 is TGTGCCAGCAGCTTGGATTGGCGGGGGGCGCTTGGCTACACCTTC.

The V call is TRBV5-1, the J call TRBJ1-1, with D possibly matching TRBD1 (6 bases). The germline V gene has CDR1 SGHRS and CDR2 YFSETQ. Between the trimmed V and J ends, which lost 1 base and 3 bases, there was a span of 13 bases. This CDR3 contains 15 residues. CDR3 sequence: CASSLSLGHHTEAFF. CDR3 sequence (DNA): TGCGCCAGCAGCTTGTCTCTGGGACACCACACTGAAGCTTTCTTT.

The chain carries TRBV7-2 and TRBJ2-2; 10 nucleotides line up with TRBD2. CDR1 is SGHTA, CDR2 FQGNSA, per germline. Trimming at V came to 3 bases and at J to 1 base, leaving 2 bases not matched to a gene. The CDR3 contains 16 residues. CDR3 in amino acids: CASSFWTSGNTGELFF. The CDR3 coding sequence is TGTGCCAGCAGCTTTTGGACTAGCGGGAACACCGGGGAGCTGTTTTTT.

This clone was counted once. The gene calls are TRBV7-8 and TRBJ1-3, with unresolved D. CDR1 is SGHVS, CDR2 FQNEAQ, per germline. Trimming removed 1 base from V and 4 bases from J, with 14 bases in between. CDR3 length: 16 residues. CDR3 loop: CASSLVGHPRGNTIYF. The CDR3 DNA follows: TGTGCCAGCAGCTTAGTTGGGCACCCGAGAGGAAACACCATATATTTT.

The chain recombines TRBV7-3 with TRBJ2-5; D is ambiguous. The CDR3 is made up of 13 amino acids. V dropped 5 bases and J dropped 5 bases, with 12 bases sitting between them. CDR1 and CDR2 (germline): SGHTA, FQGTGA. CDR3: CASSLRPRETQYF. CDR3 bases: TGTGCCAGCAGCCTCCGCCCCAGGGAGACCCAGTACTTC.

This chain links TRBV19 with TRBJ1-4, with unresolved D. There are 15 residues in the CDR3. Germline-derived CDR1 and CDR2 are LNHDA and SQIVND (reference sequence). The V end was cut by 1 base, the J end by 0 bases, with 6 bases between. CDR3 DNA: TGTGCCAGTAGTATAGTAATGGCAACTAATGAAAAACTGTTTTTT. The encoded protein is CASSIVMATNEKLFF.

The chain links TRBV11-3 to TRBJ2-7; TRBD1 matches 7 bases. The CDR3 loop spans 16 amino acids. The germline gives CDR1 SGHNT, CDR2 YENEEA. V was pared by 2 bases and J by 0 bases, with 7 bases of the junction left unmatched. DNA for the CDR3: TGTGCCAGCAGCTTATCCCTAGGGGGCGACTCCTACGAGCAGTACTTC. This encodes CASSLSLGGDSYEQYF.

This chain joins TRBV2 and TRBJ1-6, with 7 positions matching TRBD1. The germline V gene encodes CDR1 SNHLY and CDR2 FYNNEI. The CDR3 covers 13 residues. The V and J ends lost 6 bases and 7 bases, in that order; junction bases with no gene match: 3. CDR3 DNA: TGTGCCAGCAGACAGGGGCCGAATTCACCCCTCCACTTT. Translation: CASRQGPNSPLHF.

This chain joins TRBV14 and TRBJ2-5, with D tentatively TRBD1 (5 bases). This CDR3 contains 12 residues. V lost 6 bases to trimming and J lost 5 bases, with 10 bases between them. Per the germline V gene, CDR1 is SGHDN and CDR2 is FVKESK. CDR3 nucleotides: TGTGCCAGCAGTCTAAACAGGGAGACCCAGTACTTC. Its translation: CASSLNRETQYF.

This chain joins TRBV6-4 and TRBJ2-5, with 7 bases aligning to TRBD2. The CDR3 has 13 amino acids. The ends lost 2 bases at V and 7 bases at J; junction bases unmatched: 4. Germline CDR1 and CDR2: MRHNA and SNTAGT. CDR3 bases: TGTGCCAGCAGTGACACCCCGGGGGGGACCCAGTACTTC. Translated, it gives CASSDTPGGTQYF.

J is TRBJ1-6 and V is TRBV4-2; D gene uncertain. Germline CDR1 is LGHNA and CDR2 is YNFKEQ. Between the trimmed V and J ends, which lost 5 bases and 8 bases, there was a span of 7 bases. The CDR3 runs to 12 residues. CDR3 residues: CASSKADSPLHF. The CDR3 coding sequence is TGTGCCAGCAGCAAAGCGGATTCACCCCTCCACTTT.

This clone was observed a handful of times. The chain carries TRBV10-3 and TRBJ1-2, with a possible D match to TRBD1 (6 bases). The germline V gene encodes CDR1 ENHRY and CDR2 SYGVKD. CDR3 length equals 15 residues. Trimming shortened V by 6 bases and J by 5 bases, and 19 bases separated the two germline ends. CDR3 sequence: CAIRDGGLGGYGYTF. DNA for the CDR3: TGTGCCATCAGGGATGGGGGCCTAGGGGGATATGGCTACACCTTC.

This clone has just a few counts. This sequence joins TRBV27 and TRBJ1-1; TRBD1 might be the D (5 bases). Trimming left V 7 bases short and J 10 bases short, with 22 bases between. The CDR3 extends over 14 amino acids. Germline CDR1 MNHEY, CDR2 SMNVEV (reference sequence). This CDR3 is CASIGWAGGSGAFF. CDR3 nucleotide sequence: TGTGCCAGCATCGGCTGGGCCGGGGGTTCGGGAGCTTTCTTT.

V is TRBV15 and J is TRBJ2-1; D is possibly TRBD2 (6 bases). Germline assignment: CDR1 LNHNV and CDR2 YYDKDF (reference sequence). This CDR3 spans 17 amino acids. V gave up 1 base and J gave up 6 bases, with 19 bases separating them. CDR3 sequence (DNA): TGTGCCACCAGCAGAGTTTCCGGGACTTTGGGGGTCAATGAGCAGTTCTTC. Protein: CATSRVSGTLGVNEQFF.

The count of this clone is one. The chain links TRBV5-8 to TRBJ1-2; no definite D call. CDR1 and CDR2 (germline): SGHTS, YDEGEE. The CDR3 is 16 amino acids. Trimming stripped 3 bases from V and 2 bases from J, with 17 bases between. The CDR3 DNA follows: TGTGCCAGCAGCTCCCTCTGGGGAGGTGGAAACTATGGCTACACCTTC. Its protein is CASSSLWGGGNYGYTF.

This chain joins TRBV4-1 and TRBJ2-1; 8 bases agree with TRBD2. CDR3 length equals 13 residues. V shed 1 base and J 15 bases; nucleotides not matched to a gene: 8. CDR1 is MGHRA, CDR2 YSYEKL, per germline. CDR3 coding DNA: TGCGCCAGCAGCCAAGTCAACCGGGGGGGCCTGTTCTTC. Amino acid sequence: CASSQVNRGGLFF.

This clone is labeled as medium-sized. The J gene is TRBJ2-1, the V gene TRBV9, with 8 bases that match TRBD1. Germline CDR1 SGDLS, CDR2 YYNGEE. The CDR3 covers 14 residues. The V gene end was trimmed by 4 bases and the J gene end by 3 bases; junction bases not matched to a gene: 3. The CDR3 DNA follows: TGTGCCAGCAGCAAGGGACAGGACTACAATGAGCAGTTCTTC. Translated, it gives CASSKGQDYNEQFF.

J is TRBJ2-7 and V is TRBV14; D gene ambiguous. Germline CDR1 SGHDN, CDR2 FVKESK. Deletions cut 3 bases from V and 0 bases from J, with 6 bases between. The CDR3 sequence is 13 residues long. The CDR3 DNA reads TGTGCCAGCAGCCATCCAGACTCCTACGAGCAGTACTTC. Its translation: CASSHPDSYEQYF.

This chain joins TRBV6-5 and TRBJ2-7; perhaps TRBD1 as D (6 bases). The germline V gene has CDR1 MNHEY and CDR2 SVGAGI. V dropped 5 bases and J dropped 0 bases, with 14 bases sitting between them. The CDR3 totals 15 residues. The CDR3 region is CASSPRTDFSYEQYF. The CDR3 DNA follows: TGTGCCAGCAGTCCTCGGACAGATTTCTCCTACGAGCAGTACTTC.

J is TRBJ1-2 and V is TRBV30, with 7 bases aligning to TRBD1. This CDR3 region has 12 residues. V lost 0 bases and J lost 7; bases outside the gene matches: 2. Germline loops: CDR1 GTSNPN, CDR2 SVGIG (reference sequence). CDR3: CAWSVSGGGYTF. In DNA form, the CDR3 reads TGTGCCTGGAGTGTATCAGGGGGTGGCTACACCTTC. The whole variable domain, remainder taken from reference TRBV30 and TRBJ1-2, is SQTIHQWPATLVQPVGSPLSLECTVEGTSNPNLYWYRQAAGRGLQLLFYSVGIGQISSEVPQNLSASRPQDRQFILSSKKLLLSDSGFYLCAWSVSGGGYTFGSGTRLTVV.

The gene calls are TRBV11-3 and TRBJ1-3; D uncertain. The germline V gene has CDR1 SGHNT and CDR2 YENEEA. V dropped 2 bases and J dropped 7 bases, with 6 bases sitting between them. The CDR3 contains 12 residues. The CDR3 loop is CASSLSWNTIYF. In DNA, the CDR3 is TGTGCCAGCAGCTTATCGTGGAACACCATATATTTT.